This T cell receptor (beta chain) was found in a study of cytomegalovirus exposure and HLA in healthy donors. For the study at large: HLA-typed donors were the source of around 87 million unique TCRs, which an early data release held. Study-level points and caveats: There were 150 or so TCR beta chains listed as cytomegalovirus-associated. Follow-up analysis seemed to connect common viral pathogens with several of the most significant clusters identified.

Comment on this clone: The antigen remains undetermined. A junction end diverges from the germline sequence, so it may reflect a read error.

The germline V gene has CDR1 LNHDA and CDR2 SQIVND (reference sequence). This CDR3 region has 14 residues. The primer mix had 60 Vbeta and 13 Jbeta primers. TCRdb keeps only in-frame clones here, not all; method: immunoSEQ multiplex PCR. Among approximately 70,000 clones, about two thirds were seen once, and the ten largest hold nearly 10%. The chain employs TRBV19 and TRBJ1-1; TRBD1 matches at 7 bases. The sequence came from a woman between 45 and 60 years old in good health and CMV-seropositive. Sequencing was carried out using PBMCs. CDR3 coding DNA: TGTGTCAGTAGTCCCGACAGGGCTTTTACTGAAGCTTTCTTT. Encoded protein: CVSSPDRAFTEAFF.